In its sample, the clone carrying this TCR beta chain was seen a few times. The CDR3 has 13 amino acids. Germline V gene sequence: CDR1 SGHTA, CDR2 FQGNSA. The V gene lost 4 bases and the J gene lost 5 bases, with 8 bases spanning the gap. In the original processing: The assay estimated nucleated cells by amplifying reference gene primers. TCRdb's copy holds only in-frame clones and misses some; the assay was immunoSEQ multiplex PCR. V and J calls plus clone size are reproduced from that table; the DNA served to infer D and trimming. Here the sample spans tens of thousands of clones, roughly four fifths being singletons. The data belong to a study of blood T cell repertoires in COVID-19. Overall study context: Specimens from acute and convalescent COVID-19 originated in the United States, Italy and Spain.

The clonotype originates from a woman aged 45-60 years with active or convalescent COVID-19. V usage is TRBV7-2 and J usage is TRBJ2-2; no definite D call. Sequencing was performed on peripheral blood. CDR3 protein: CASSSTLTGELFF. In nucleotides, the CDR3 is TGTGCCAGCAGCTCTACTCTTACCGGGGAGCTGTTTTTT.